The rows below give T cell receptor beta chains drawn from one sample of a study of blood T cell repertoires in COVID-19. TCRdb's table, derived via immunoSEQ multiplex PCR, lists solely in-frame clones and lacks some. There are hundreds of thousands of clones in the sample; about 91% occur only once, and about 1.3% lies in the top ten. Sample: peripheral blood. Source of these receptors: a man older than 75 with acute or convalescent COVID-19. The CDR3 runs from the conserved cysteine through the conserved F or W. D genes are given only for firm matches. Size is stated for part of the rows, as once, few or many counts, or as a class when the clone is expanded.

- TRBJ2-3 TRBV28 - CASTQMGYQDTQYF TGTGCCAGCACCCAAATGGGCTACCAAGATACGCAGTATTTT
once TRBJ2-1 TRBV14 TRBD1 CASSLRDRVLDEQFF TGTGCCAGCAGCCTCCGGGACAGGGTTCTGGATGAGCAGTTCTTC
- TRBJ1-6 TRBV28 TRBD1 CASRLNSGQALGSYNSPLHF TGTGCCAGCAGACTGAACTCGGGACAGGCCTTAGGCTCCTATAATTCACCCCTCCACTTT
- TRBJ2-5 TRBV7-6 TRBD1 CASSPRDREETQYF TGTGCCAGCAGCCCCCGGGACAGGGAAGAGACCCAGTACTTC
- TRBJ1-1 TRBV5-1 TRBD1 CASSFRQGAGVTEAFF TGCGCCAGCAGCTTTAGACAGGGGGCCGGGGTCACTGAAGCTTTCTTT
- TRBJ2-1 TRBV5-6 TRBD2 CASSPGLAGDEEQFF TGTGCCAGCAGCCCTGGACTAGCGGGAGATGAGGAGCAGTTCTTC
- TRBJ2-1 TRBV5-4 - CASSRPRTASYNEQFF TGTGCCAGCAGCCGACCAAGGACAGCCTCCTACAATGAGCAGTTCTTC
once TRBJ2-7 TRBV4-3 - CASSQTLTSSYEQYF TGCGCCAGCAGCCAAACTCTGACTAGCTCCTACGAGCAGTACTTC
- TRBJ1-1 TRBV19 - CASSISQVIGNTEAFF TGTGCCAGTAGTATTTCCCAGGTGATAGGTAACACTGAAGCTTTCTTT
- TRBJ2-2 TRBV28 - CASSLLLGELFF TGTGCCAGCAGTTTACTACTCGGGGAGCTGTTTTTT
- TRBJ1-1 TRBV19 TRBD1 CASSASGGSEAFF TGTGCCAGTAGTGCTTCAGGGGGATCTGAAGCTTTCTTT
- TRBJ2-2 TRBV18 TRBD1 CASSPDRRPTGELFF TGTGCCAGCTCACCGGACAGGCGACCCACCGGGGAGCTGTTTTTT
- TRBJ2-7 TRBV6-5 TRBD1 CASSRHGTGLFEQYF TGTGCCAGCAGTCGGCATGGGACAGGGTTGTTCGAGCAGTACTTC
- TRBJ1-5 TRBV14 TRBD1 CASSQDPDRGKNQPQHF TGTGCCAGCAGCCAAGACCCGGACAGGGGAAAAAATCAGCCCCAGCATTTT
- TRBJ2-1 TRBV5-4 TRBD2 CASSSGATSGDYNEQFF TGTGCCAGCAGCTCTGGGGCCACTAGCGGGGACTACAATGAGCAGTTCTTC
- TRBJ1-5 TRBV4-3 - CASSQEGGYNQPQHF TGCGCCAGCAGCCAAGAAGGGGGATACAATCAGCCCCAGCATTTT
- TRBJ2-7 TRBV7-2 TRBD1 CASSANRGSYEQYF TGTGCCAGCAGCGCCAACAGGGGCTCCTACGAGCAGTACTTC
- TRBJ2-3 TRBV7-9 TRBD1 CASSANRGGTDTQYF TGTGCCAGCAGCGCCAACAGGGGCGGCACAGATACGCAGTATTTT
- TRBJ2-5 TRBV5-1 - CASSIGQNQETQYF TGCGCCAGCAGCATCGGACAGAACCAAGAGACCCAGTACTTC
once TRBJ1-2 TRBV29-1 - CSVEKGNGYTF TGCAGCGTTGAGAAGGGGAATGGCTACACCTTC
few TRBJ2-7 TRBV7-9 TRBD1 CASSRGQASYEQYF TGTGCCAGCAGCAGAGGACAGGCCTCCTACGAGCAGTACTTC
- TRBJ1-1 TRBV19 - CASSTSSFTEAFF TGTGCCAGTAGTACCTCGAGCTTCACTGAAGCTTTCTTT
- TRBJ2-3 TRBV7-8 - CASSLRFSTDTQYF TGTGCCAGCAGCTTACGGTTTAGCACAGATACGCAGTATTTT
- TRBJ2-1 TRBV7-2 - CASSITRGNEQFF TGTGCCAGCAGTATAACTAGAGGTAATGAGCAGTTCTTC
- TRBJ2-1 TRBV20-1 - CSASLAGYNEQFF TGCAGTGCTAGTCTCGCGGGGTACAATGAGCAGTTCTTC
- TRBJ2-7 TRBV29-1 - CSVATGVTYEQYF TGCAGCGTAGCGACAGGCGTAACCTACGAGCAGTACTTC
- TRBJ1-4 TRBV6-5 TRBD1 CASGTWTGNNEKLFF TGTGCCAGCGGAACGTGGACAGGAAATAATGAAAAACTGTTTTTT
- TRBJ1-4 TRBV19 - CATASGPATNEKLFF TGTGCCACGGCGTCAGGTCCCGCAACTAATGAAAAACTGTTTTTT
- TRBJ1-1 TRBV2 - CASRSQVNTEAFF TGTGCCAGCAGGTCACAAGTGAACACTGAAGCTTTCTTT
- TRBJ2-2 TRBV5-1 - CASSLETGELFF TGCGCCAGCAGCCTAGAAACCGGGGAGCTGTTTTTT
- TRBJ2-2 TRBV10-3 TRBD1 CAISESLGRQGATGELFF TGTGCCATCAGTGAGTCCCTCGGGAGACAGGGGGCCACCGGGGAGCTGTTTTTT